This TCR beta chain was sequenced in a study of blood T cell repertoires in COVID-19 (TCRdb year 2020). Regarding the complete study: Samples from collaborators originated in the United States, Italy and Spain and spanned both the acute and convalescent phases of COVID-19. The material from the prospective study consisted of cDNA or gDNA derived from T cells, B-cell-depleted T cells, or PBMCs. Deeply sampled blood TCRbeta repertoires from subjects exposed to, actively infected with, or recovered from COVID-19 were included in the dataset. The repertoires were made available in a free public database intended to serve as a resource for research on the immune response to SARS-CoV-2. The samples were drawn from the first 160 participants of the ongoing ImmuneRACE study and from about 1,200 subjects provided by 6 global collaborators. A de-identified subject ID, COVID-19 status, age in years and sex were almost always included in the sample metadata. HLA class I and class II types, where available, came from metadata supplied by the sample provider rather than from assay-based typing. Beyond this particular receptor, the publication reports: The amount of clinical and demographic metadata varied by source and participant and was provided uncurated.

TCRbeta CDR3 regions were amplified from genomic DNA using the immunoSEQ Assay, a bias-controlled multiplex PCR. As for the authors' bioinformatics: Nucleated cell counts per sample were estimated from amplification of reference gene primers within the assay. To quantify the absolute abundance of each unique TCRbeta CDR3 rearrangement, sequence reads were collapsed and filtered. For each sample, productive Simpson clonality was calculated as the square root of Simpson's diversity index over productive rearrangements. Held by TCRdb, this immuneACCESS table contains in-frame sequences only and omits some clones. Under half of the omission traces to an unresolved V gene where checked; the cause of the rest is unknown. D and trimming were read from the DNA, whereas the V and J calls and clone size are those reported in that table. The sample table holds roughly 60,000 clones, of which roughly 79% were seen once. The ten largest clones represent 25% to 35% of the sample.

Each collaborating institution followed its own protocols to collect whole blood in K2EDTA tubes. For TCRbeta analysis, collaborators shipped samples in one of three forms: frozen whole blood, isolated PBMCs, or DNA extracted from either of those sample types. This clone occurred once. Its cognate antigen has yet to be identified. It has no much larger one-base neighbor in the sample; base qualities were not kept. As encoded in the germline V gene (reference sequence), CDR1 is LNHDA while CDR2 is SQIVND. V and J lose 3 bases and 1 base, and a span of 10 bases separates them. Its CDR3 holds 15 amino acids, cysteine through phenylalanine. Of the read, only the CDR3 DNA is kept; its 45 bases are in frame from base 1.

This clonotype was sampled from a human donor in a cohort sampled during active COVID-19. In this chain, TRBV19 is recombined with TRBJ2-1, with the D gene not confidently named. The sample taken for sequencing was peripheral blood. The nucleotides are TGTGCCAGTAGTATGGCCTACGGGTCCTACAATGAGCAGTTCTTC. This translates into CASSMAYGSYNEQFF.